These 17 T cell receptor beta chains originate from one sample sequenced in a study of monozygotic twins with inflammatory bowel disease. After re-calling the 5' RACE reads, TCRdb lists one entry per CDR3 protein, DNA absent. Its listing shows 440,000 or so distinct CDR3 sequences. Sequencing was done on a sample of blood. Receptor source: a human donor with ulcerative colitis or Crohn's disease, or a healthy co-twin of an affected twin (not recorded which).

CDR3 amino acids: CASSPIRVDTQYF. The chain couples TRBV12-3 or TRBV12-4 to TRBJ2-3. The CDR3 is made up of 13 amino acids.

This chain joins TRBV15 and TRBJ1-3. The CDR3 contains 13 residues. Germline V gene lookup returns CDR1 LNHNV and CDR2 YYDKDF (reference sequence). This CDR3 is CATSRDSGNTIYF.

The chain is built from TRBV9 and TRBJ2-3; no DNA is available, so the TRBD2 call from TCRdb remains unchecked. The CDR3 is 19 amino acids. CDR1 SGDLS and CDR2 YYNGEE come from the germline V gene. The CDR3 reads CASSVKTGTSGSLPDTQYF.

This sequence joins TRBV12-3 or TRBV12-4 and TRBJ2-5; TCRdb's D call of TRBD1 is untestable without DNA. The CDR3 is 15 amino acids. The CDR3 protein is CASSLQGLRQETQYF.

V gene TRBV19 combines with J gene TRBJ1-5; with no DNA, the TCRdb D assignment of TRBD1 cannot be verified. The CDR3 has 15 residues. The germline CDR1 and CDR2 sequences are LNHDA and SQIVND (reference sequence). CDR3 loop: CASTETAWGDQPQHF.

The CDR3: CASSRATSGTRPDTQYF. The rearrangement joins TRBV5-1 to TRBJ2-3; TCRdb's D call of TRBD2 is untestable without DNA. The CDR3 loop spans 17 amino acids. Per germline, CDR1 SGHRS and CDR2 YFSETQ.

The chain has TRBV29-1 and TRBJ2-1; TCRdb lists TRBD2, though no DNA is available to test this call. The CDR3 sequence is 13 residues long. Germline loops: CDR1 SQVTM, CDR2 ANQGSEA. CDR3 in amino acids: CSTRLAGDNEQFF.

The genes are TRBV11-2 and TRBJ2-5; no DNA is available, so the TRBD1 call from TCRdb remains unchecked. This CDR3 is 17 amino acids long. From germline, CDR1 is SGHAT and CDR2 FQNNGV. The CDR3 here is CASSPSPGRKKRMTQYF.

The rearrangement links TRBV18 to TRBJ2-4. The CDR3 covers 11 residues. Germline CDR1 reads KGHSH; CDR2 reads LQKENI. The CDR3 loop is CASQGENIQYF.

The chain joins TRBV10-3 to TRBJ2-1; absent DNA, TCRdb's TRBD2 call cannot be checked. The CDR3 spans 17 residues. Germline lookup yields CDR1 ENHRY and CDR2 SYGVKD. The CDR3 sequence: CAIKGSGGPSYYNEQFF.

The J gene is TRBJ2-3, the V gene TRBV20-1; with no DNA, the TCRdb D assignment of TRBD1 cannot be verified. The CDR3 length is 18 residues. From germline, CDR1 is DFQATT and CDR2 SNEGSKA (reference sequence). The chain's CDR3 is CSADESVERGLSPDTQYF.

The V gene is TRBV3-1, the J gene TRBJ2-5; TCRdb designates TRBD1, a call that cannot be tested without DNA. Germline lookup yields CDR1 LGHDT and CDR2 YNNKEL (reference sequence). CDR3 length: 15 amino acids. CDR3 amino acids: CASSLGQTGRETQYF.

J is TRBJ1-5 and V is TRBV6-1; TCRdb's D call, TRBD1, is unchecked because there is no DNA. The CDR3 spans 14 residues. CDR1 and CDR2 from the germline V gene are MNHNS and SASEGT. Here the CDR3 reads CASSPGGFNQPQHF.

The chain joins TRBV5-6 to TRBJ1-2; with no DNA, the TCRdb D assignment of TRBD1 cannot be verified. The CDR3 has 11 residues. Germline CDR1 reads SGHDT; CDR2 reads YYEEEE. The chain's CDR3 is CASSPGAGYTF.

CDR3 in amino acids: CASSPRPSYQETQYF. The chain recombines TRBV18 with TRBJ2-5. The CDR3 runs 15 residues. Germline CDR1 and CDR2: KGHSH and LQKENI.

V is TRBV7-9 and J is TRBJ2-7; TCRdb outputs TRBD1, but without DNA this stays unchecked. This CDR3 is 17 amino acids long. Germline values: CDR1 SEHNR, CDR2 FQNEAQ (reference sequence). CDR3 protein: CASSPLASEGYSYEQYF.

V is TRBV29-1 and J is TRBJ2-1; the D call of TRBD1 rests on TCRdb alone, since no DNA is present to check it. CDR3 length: 13 residues. Germline CDR1 is SQVTM and CDR2 is ANQGSEA. The CDR3 here is CSVSQGFTNEQFF.